This TCR beta chain was obtained from a study of siplizumab effects on memory and regulatory T cells. Regarding the study as a whole: Mapping to unstimulated subsets was achieved for only a minor fraction of alloreactive clones.

Points on this clone: Antigen specificity is unknown.

In each sample, approximately 100,000 TCR templates were assayed. Measured with immunoSEQ multiplex PCR; TCRdb has only the in-frame clones, and not every one. The sample lists 95,000 to 130,000 clones; about 94% were seen once. Germline-derived CDR1 and CDR2 are SGHAT and FQNNGV. The CDR3 is 14 residues long. V lost 0 bases and J 3 bases, leaving 9 bases between the germline ends. The clonotype originates from a human donor in good health. What was sequenced was non-Treg CD4+ T cells sorted from blood. The J gene is TRBJ2-7, the V gene TRBV11-2, with D possibly matching TRBD1 (5 bases). The CDR3 DNA sequence: TGTGCCAGCAGCTTAGACCAGGGCGGCTACGAGCAGTACTTC. Translation gives CASSLDQGGYEQYF.